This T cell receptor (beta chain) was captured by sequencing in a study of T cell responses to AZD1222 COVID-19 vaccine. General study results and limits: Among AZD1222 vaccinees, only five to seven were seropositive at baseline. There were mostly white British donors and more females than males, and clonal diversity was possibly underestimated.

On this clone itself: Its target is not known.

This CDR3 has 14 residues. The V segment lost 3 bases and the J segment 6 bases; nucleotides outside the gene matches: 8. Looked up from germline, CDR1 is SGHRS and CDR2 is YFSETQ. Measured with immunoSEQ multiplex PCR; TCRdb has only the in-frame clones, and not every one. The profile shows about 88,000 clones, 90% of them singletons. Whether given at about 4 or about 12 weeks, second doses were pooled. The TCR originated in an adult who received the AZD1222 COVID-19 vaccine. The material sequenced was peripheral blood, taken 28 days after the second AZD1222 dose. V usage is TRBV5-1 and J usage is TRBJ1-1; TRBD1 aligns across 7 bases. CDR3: CASSSVGGLAEAFF. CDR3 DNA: TGCGCCAGCAGCTCGGTAGGGGGCCTCGCTGAAGCTTTCTTT.